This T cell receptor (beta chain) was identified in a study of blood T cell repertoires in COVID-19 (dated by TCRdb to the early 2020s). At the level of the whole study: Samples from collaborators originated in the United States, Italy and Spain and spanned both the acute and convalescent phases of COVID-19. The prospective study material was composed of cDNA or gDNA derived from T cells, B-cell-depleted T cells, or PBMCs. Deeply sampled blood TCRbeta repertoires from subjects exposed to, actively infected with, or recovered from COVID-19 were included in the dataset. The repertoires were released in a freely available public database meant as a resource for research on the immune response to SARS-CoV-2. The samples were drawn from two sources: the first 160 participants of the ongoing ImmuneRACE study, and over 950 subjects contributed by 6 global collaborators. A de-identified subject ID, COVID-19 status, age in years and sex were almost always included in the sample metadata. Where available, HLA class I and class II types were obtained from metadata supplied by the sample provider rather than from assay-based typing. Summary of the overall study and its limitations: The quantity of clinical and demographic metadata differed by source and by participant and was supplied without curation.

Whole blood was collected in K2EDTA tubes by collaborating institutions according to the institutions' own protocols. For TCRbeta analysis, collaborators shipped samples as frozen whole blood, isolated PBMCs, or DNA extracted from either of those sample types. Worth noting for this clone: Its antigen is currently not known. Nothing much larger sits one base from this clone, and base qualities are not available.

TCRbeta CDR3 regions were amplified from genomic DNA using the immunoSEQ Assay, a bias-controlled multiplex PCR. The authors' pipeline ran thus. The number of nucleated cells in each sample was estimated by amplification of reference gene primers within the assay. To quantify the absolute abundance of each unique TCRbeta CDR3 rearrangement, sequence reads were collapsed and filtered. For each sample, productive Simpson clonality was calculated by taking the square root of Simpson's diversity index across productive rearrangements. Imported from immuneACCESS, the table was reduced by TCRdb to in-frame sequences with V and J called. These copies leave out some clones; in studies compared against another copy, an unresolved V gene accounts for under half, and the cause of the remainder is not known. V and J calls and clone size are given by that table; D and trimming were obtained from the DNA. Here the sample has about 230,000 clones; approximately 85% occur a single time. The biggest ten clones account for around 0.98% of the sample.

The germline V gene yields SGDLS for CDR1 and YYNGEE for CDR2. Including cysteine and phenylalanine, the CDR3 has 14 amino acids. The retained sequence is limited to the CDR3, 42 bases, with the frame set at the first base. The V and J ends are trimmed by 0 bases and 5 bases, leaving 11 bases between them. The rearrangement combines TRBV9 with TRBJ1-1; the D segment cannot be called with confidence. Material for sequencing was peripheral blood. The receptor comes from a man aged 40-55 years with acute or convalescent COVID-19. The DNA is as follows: TGTGCCAGCAGCGTAGAGGCGGGCCGGACTGAAGCTTTCTTT. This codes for CASSVEAGRTEAFF.